This TCR beta chain was documented in a study of blood T cell repertoires in COVID-19. Whole-study context: Researchers got acute and convalescent COVID-19 samples from the United States, Italy and Spain. In each case, the material was cDNA or gDNA derived from T cells, B-cell-depleted T cells, or PBMCs.

Germline V gene sequence: CDR1 SGHTA, CDR2 FQGNSA. The CDR3 totals 15 residues. The germline V and J ends were trimmed by 1 base and 2 bases, with 12 bases remaining between them. Authors' data handling: Nucleated cell number was recorded as an estimate derived from reference gene primer amplification. Sequenced by immunoSEQ multiplex PCR; TCRdb stores in-frame clones only, minus some. That table furnishes V, J and clone size, whereas the DNA furnished D and trimming. The table includes 250,000 to 300,000 clones, around 90% detected once. Material: peripheral blood. The origin of this receptor is a woman aged 45 to 65 who had recovered from COVID-19. The chain uses TRBV7-2 and TRBJ2-7, with D perhaps matching TRBD1 (5 bases). CDR3 coding DNA: TGTGCCAGCAGCTTAGATCAGGGATGGGCCTACGAGCAGTACTTC. As protein: CASSLDQGWAYEQYF.